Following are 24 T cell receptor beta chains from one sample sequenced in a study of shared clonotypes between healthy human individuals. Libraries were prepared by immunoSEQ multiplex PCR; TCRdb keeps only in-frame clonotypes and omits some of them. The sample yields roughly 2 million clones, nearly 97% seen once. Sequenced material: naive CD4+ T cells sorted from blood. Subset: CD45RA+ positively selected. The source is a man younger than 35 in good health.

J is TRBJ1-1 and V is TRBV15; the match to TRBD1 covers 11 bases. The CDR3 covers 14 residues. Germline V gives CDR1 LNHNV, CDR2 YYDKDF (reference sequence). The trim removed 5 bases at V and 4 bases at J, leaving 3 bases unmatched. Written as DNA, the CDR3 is TGTGCCACCAGCTGGGGACAGGGGGGCACTGAAGCTTTCTTT. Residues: CATSWGQGGTEAFF. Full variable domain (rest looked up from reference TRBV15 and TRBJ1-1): DAMVIQNPRYQVTQFGKPVTLSCSQTLNHNVMYWYQQKSSQAPKLLFHYYDKDFNNEADTPDNFQSRRPNTSFCFLDIRSPGLGDTAMYLCATSWGQGGTEAFFGQGTRLTVV.

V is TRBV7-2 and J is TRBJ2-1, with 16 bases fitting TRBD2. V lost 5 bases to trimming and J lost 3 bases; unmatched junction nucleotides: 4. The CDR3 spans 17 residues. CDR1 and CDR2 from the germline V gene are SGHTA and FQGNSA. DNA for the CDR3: TGTGCCAGCAGCGACGGGACTAGCGGGGGGGTCTACAATGAGCAGTTCTTC. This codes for CASSDGTSGGVYNEQFF.

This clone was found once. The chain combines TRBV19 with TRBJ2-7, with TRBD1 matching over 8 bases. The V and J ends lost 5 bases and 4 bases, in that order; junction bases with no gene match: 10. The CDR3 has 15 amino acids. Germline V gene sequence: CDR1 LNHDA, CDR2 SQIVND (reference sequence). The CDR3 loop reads CASSGPSRGQYEQYF. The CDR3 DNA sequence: TGTGCCAGTAGTGGGCCAAGCAGGGGGCAGTACGAGCAGTACTTC.

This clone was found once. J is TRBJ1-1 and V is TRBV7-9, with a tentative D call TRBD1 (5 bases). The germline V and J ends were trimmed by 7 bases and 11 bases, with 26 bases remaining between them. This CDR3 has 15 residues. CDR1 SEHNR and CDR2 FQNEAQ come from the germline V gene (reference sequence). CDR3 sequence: CASTRDLISGVGAFF. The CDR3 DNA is TGTGCCAGCACAAGGGACCTAATTTCTGGAGTCGGTGCTTTCTTT.

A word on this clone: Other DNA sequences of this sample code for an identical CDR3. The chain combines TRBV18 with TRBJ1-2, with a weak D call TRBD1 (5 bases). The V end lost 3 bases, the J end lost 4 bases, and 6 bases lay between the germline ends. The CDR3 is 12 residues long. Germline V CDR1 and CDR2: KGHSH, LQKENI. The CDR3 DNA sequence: TGTGCCAGCTCACCTGACAGCTATGGCTACACCTTC. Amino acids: CASSPDSYGYTF.

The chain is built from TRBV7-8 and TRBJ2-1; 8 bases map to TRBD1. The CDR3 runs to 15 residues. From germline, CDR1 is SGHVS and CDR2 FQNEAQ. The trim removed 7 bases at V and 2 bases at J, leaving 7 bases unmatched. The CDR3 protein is CASTGRTGTYNEQFF. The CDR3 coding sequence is TGTGCCAGCACCGGAAGGACAGGGACCTACAATGAGCAGTTCTTC.

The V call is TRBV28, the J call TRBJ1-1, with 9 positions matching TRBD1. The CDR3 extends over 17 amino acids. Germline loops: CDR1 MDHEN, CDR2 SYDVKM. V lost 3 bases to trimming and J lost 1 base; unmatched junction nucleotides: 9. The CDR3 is CASSLDRPGQGNTEAFF. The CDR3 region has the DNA TGTGCCAGCAGTTTGGACCGACCGGGACAGGGGAACACTGAAGCTTTCTTT. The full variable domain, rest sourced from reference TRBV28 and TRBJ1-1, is DVKVTQSSRYLVKRTGEKVFLECVQDMDHENMFWYRQDPGLGLRLIYFSYDVKMKEKGDIPEGYSVSREKKERFSLILESASTNQTSMYLCASSLDRPGQGNTEAFFGQGTRLTVV.

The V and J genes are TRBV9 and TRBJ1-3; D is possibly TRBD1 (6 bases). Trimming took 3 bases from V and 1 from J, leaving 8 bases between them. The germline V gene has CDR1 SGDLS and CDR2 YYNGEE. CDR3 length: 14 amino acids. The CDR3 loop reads CASSETGSGNTIYF. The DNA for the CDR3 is TGTGCCAGCAGCGAAACAGGGTCTGGAAACACCATATATTTT.

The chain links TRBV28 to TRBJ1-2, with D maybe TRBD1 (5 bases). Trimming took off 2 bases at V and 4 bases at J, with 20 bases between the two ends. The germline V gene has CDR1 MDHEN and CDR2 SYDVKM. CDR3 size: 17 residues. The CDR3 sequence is CASSLRSRLGQIYGYTF. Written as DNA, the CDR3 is TGTGCCAGCAGTTTACGGTCCCGGTTGGGGCAGATCTATGGCTACACCTTC.

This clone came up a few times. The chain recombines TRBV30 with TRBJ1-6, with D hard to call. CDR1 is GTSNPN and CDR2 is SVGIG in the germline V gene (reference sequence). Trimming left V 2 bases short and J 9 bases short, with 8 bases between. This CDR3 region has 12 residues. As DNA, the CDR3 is TGTGCCTGGAGTTTACCAGGTTCACCCCTCCACTTT. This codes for CAWSLPGSPLHF.

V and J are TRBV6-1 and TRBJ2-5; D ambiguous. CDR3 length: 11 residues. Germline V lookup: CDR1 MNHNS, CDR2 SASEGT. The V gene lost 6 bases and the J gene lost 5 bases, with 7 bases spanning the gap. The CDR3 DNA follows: TGTGCCAGCAGAGGACGGGAGACCCAGTACTTC. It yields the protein CASRGRETQYF.

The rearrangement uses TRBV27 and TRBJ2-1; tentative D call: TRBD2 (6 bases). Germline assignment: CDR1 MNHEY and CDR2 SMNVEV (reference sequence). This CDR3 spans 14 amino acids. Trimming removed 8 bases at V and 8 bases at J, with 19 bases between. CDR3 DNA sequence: TGTGCCAGCGGGCTCGCCATGCGGGGCCATGAGCAGTTCTTC. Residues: CASGLAMRGHEQFF.

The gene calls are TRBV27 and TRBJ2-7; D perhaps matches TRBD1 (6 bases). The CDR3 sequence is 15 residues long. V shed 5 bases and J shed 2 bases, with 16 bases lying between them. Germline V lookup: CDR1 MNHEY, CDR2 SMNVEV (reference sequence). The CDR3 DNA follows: TGTGCCAGCAGTCGCCGCACGGACAGTACCTACGAGCAGTACTTC. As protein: CASSRRTDSTYEQYF.

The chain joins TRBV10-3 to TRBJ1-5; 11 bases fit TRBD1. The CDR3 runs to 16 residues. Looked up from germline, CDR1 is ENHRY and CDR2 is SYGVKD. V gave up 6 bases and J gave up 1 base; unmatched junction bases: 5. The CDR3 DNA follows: TGTGCCATCAGCGAGGACAGGGGGCAAAGCAATCAGCCCCAGCATTTT. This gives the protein CAISEDRGQSNQPQHF.

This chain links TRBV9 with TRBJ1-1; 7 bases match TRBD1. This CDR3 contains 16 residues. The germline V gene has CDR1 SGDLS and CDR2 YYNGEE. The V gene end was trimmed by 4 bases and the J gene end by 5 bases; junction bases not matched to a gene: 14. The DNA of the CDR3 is TGTGCCAGCAGCCTCGGGAGGGGGACAGCCGATACTGAAGCTTTCTTT. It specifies CASSLGRGTADTEAFF.

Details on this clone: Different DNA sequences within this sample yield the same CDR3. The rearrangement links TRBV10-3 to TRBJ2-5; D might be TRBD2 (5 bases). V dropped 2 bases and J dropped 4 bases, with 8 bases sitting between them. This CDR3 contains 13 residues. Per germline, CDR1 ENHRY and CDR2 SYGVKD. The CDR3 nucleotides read TGTGCCATCAGTGAGACTAGTGTAGAGACCCAGTACTTC. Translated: CAISETSVETQYF.

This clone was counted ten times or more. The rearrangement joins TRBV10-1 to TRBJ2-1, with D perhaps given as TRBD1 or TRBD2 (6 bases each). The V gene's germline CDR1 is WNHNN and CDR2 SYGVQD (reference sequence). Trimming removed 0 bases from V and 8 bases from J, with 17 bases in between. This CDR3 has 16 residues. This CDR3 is CASSESVPHREDEQFF. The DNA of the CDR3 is TGCGCCAGCAGTGAGTCTGTTCCCCACAGGGAGGATGAGCAGTTCTTC.

The CDR3 loop reads CASSWEGRGTDTQYF. The CDR3, as DNA: TGTGCCAGCAGTTGGGAGGGCCGAGGCACAGATACGCAGTATTTT. V gene TRBV5-6 combines with J gene TRBJ2-3; the match to TRBD2 covers 7 bases. Germline CDR1 is SGHDT and CDR2 is YYEEEE. CDR3 length equals 15 residues. V dropped 5 bases and J dropped 1; count of bases not matched to a gene: 7.

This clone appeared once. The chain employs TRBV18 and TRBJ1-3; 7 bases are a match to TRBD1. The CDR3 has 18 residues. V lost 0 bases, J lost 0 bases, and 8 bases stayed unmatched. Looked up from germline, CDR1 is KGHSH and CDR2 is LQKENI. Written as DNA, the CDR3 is TGTGCCAGCTCACCACCTATTGGAGGACAGGACTCTGGAAACACCATATATTTT. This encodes CASSPPIGGQDSGNTIYF.

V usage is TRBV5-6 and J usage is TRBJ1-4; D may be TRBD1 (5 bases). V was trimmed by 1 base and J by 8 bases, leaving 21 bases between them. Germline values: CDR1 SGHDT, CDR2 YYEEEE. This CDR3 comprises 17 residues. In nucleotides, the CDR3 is TGTGCCAGCAGCTTGATAGAAGGGGCGGAGAAGGTGGAAAAACTGTTTTTT. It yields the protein CASSLIEGAEKVEKLFF.

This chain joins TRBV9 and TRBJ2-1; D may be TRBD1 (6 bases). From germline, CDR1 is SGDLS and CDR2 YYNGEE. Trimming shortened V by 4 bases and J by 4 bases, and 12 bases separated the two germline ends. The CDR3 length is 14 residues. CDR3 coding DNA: TGTGCCAGCAGCCCGGGACACCTGTACAATGAGCAGTTCTTC. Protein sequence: CASSPGHLYNEQFF.

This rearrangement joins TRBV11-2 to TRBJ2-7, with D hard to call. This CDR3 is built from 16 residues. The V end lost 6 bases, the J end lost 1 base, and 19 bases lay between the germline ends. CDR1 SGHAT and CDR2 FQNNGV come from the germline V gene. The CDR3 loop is CASSVVVLRDSYEQYF. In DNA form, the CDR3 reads TGTGCCAGCAGTGTTGTCGTACTCCGCGATTCCTACGAGCAGTACTTC.

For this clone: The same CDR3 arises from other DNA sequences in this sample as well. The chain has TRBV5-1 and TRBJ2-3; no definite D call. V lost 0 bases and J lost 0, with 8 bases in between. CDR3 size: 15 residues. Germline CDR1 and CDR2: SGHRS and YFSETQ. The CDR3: CASSLGSSSTDTQYF. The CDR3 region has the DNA TGCGCCAGCAGCTTGGGGTCGTCTAGCACAGATACGCAGTATTTT.

CDR3 sequence reads: CASSRYDREIYEQYF. The CDR3 DNA sequence: TGTGCCAGCAGCAGGTACGACAGGGAGATCTACGAGCAGTACTTC. The J gene is TRBJ2-7, the V gene TRBV7-2, with 7 bases aligning to TRBD1. Looked up from germline, CDR1 is SGHTA and CDR2 is FQGNSA. CDR3 length: 15 amino acids. J lost 3 bases, V lost 5 bases, and 10 bases had no gene match.